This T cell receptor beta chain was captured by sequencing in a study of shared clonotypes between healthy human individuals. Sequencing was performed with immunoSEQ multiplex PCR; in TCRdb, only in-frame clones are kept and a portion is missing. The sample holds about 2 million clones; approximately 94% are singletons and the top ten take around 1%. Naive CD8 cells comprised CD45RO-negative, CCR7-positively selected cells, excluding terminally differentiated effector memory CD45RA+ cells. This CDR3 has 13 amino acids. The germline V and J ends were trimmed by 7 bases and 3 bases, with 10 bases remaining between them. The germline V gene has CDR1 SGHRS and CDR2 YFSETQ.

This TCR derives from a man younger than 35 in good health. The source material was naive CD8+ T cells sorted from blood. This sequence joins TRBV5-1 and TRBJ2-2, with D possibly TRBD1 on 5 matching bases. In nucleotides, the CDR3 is TGCGCCAGCCGTATAGGGGACACCGGGGAGCTGTTTTTT. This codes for CASRIGDTGELFF.